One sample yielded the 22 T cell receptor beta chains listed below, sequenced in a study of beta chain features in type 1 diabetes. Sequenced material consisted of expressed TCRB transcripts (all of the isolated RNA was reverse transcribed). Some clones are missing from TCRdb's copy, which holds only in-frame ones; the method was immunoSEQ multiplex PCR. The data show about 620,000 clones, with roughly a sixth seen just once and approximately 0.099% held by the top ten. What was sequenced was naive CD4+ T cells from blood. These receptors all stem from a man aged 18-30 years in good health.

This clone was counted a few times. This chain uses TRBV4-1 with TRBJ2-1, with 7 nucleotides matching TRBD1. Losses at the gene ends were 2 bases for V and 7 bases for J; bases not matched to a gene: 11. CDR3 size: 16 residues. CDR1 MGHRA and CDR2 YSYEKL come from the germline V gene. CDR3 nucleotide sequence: TGCGCCAGCAGCCAACCCAGACAGGGACGAGGGAATGAGCAGTTCTTC. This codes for CASSQPRQGRGNEQFF.

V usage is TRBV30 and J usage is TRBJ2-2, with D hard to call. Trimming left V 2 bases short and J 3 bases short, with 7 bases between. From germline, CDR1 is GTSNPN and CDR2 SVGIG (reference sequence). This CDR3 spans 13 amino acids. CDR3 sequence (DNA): TGTGCCTGGAGTTCGACCTACACCGGGGAGCTGTTTTTT. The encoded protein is CAWSSTYTGELFF.

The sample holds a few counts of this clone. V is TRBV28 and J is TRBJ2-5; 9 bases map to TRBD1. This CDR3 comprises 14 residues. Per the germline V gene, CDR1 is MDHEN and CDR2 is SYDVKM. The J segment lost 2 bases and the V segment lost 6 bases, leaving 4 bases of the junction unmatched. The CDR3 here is CASRLGTGQETQYF. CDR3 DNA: TGTGCCAGCAGGCTAGGGACAGGGCAAGAGACCCAGTACTTC.

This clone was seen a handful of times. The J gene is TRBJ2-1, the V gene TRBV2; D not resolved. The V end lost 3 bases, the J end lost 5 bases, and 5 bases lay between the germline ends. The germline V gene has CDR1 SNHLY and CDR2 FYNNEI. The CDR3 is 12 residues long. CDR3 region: CASSDDNNEQFF. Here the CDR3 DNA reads TGTGCCAGCAGTGATGACAACAATGAGCAGTTCTTC. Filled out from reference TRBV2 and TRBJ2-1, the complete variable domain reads EPEVTQTPSHQVTQMGQEVILRCVPISNHLYFYWYRQILGQKVEFLVSFYNNEISEKSEIFDDQFSVERPDGSNFTLKIRSTKLEDSAMYFCASSDDNNEQFFGPGTRLTVL.

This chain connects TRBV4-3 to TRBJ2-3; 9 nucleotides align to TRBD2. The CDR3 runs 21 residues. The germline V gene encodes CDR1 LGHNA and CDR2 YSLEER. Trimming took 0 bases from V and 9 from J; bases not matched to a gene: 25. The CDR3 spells CASSQDPGLAPTRLPPRTQYF. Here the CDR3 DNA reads TGCGCCAGCAGCCAAGACCCGGGACTAGCCCCAACAAGGCTCCCACCAAGAACGCAGTATTTT.

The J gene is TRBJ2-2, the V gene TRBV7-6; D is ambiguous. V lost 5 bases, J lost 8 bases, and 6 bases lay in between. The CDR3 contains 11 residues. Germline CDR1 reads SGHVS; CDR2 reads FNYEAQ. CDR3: CASSGWGELFF. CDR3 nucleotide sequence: TGTGCCAGCAGCGGGTGGGGGGAGCTGTTTTTT.

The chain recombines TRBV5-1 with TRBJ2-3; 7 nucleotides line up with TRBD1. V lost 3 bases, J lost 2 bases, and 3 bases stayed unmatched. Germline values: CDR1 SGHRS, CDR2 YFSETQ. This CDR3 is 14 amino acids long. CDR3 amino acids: CASSSGQDTDTQYF. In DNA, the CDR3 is TGCGCCAGCAGCTCCGGACAGGACACAGATACGCAGTATTTT.

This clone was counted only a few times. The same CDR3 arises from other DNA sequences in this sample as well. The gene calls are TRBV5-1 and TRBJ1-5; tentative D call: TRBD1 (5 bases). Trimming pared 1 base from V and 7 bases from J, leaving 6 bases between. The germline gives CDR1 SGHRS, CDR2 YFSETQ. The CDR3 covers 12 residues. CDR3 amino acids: CASSLQGQPQHF. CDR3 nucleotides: TGCGCCAGCAGCTTGCAGGGACAGCCCCAGCATTTT.

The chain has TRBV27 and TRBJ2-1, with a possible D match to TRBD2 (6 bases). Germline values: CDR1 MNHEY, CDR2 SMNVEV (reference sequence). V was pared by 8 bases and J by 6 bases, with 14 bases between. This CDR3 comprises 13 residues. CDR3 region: CASWGGRRNEQFF. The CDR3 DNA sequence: TGTGCCAGCTGGGGAGGCAGGCGCAATGAGCAGTTCTTC.

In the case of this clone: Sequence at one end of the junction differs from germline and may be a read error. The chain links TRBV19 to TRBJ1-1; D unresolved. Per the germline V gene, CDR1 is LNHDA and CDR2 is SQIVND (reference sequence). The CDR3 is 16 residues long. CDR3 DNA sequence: TGTGCCAGCAGTATCCAGTTCATGATGCCGCGCGCTGAAGCTTTCTTT. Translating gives CASSIQFMMPRAEAFF.

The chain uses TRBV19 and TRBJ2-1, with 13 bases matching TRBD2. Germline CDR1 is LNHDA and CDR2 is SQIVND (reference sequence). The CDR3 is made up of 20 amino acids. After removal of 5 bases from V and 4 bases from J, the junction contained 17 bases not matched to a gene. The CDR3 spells CASSPSGKIPGLAGYNEQFF. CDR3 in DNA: TGTGCCAGTAGTCCCTCGGGAAAAATACCGGGACTAGCGGGATACAATGAGCAGTTCTTC.

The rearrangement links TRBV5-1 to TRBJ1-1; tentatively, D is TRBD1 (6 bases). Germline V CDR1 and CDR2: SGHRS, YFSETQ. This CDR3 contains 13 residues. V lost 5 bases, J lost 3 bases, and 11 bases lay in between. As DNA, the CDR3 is TGCGCCAGCAGACACAGGGCTGACACTGAAGCTTTCTTT. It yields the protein CASRHRADTEAFF.

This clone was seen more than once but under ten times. The CDR3 here is CASSSGSDRATEAFF. The CDR3 region has the DNA TGCGCCAGCAGCTCCGGCTCGGACAGGGCGACTGAAGCTTTCTTT. This chain uses TRBV5-1 with TRBJ1-1; 8 bases are shared with TRBD1. Trimming cost V 3 bases and J 5 bases; bases outside gene matches: 9. The germline gives CDR1 SGHRS, CDR2 YFSETQ. The CDR3 covers 15 residues.

Here the CDR3 reads CSVEGAGEYGYTF. In DNA, the CDR3 is TGCAGCGTTGAAGGTGCAGGGGAGTATGGCTACACCTTC. This chain uses TRBV29-1 with TRBJ1-2, with D maybe TRBD1 (6 bases). Trimming removed 1 base from V and 5 bases from J, with 11 bases in between. The length of the CDR3 is 13 residues. Germline V gene lookup returns CDR1 SQVTM and CDR2 ANQGSEA.

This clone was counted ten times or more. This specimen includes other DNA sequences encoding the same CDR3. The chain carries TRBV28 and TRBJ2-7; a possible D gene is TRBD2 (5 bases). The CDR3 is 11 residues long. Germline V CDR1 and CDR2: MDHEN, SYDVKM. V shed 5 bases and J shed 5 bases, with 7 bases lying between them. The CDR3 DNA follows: TGTGCCAGCAGTCTGCGGGACGAGCAGTACTTC. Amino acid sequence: CASSLRDEQYF.

This CDR3 reads CASSQVPGTQQETQYF. The CDR3 region has the DNA TGTGCCAGCAGCCAAGTTCCCGGGACACAACAAGAGACCCAGTACTTC. The chain links TRBV4-2 to TRBJ2-5, with TRBD1 as a possible D gene (6 bases). Germline V gene data show CDR1 as LGHNA and CDR2 as YNFKEQ. The V end was cut by 1 base, the J end by 2 bases, with 14 bases between. This CDR3 has 16 amino acids.

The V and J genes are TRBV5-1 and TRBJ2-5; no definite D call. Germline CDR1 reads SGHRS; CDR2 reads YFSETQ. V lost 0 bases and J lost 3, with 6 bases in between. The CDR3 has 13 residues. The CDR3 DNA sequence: TGCGCCAGCAGCTTGGTTCTGGAAGAGACCCAGTACTTC. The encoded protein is CASSLVLEETQYF.

The CDR3 loop is CASSFEGAAEQYF. CDR3 DNA sequence: TGCGCCAGCAGCTTCGAAGGGGCGGCCGAGCAGTACTTC. V usage is TRBV5-1 and J usage is TRBJ2-7; possible D gene TRBD1, 5 bases. With 2 bases removed from V and 6 bases from J, the gap between germline ends came to 12 bases. In germline, CDR1 is SGHRS, CDR2 YFSETQ. The CDR3 consists of 13 residues.

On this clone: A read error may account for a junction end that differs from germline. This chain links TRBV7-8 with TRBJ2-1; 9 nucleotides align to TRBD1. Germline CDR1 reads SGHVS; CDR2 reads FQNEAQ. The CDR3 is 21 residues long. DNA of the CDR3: TGTGCCGGCAGCCGCCGTCCGGGACAGGGTTTACGCAGCCCCCTCTACAATGAGCAGTTCTTC. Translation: CAGSRRPGQGLRSPLYNEQFF.

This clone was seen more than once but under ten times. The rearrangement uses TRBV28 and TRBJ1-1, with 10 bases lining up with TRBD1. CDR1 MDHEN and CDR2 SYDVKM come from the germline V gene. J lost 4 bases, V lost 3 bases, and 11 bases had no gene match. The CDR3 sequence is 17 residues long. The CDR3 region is CASSFWDLRDRGTEAFF. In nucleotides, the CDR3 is TGTGCCAGCAGTTTTTGGGACCTACGGGACAGGGGCACTGAAGCTTTCTTT.

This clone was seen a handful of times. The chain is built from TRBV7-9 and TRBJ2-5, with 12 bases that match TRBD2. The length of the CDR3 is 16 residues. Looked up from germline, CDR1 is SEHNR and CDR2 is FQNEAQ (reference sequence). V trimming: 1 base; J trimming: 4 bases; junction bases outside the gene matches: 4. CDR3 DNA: TGTGCCAGCAGCTTAGGACTAGCGGGAGAGGGAGAGACCCAGTACTTC. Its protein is CASSLGLAGEGETQYF.

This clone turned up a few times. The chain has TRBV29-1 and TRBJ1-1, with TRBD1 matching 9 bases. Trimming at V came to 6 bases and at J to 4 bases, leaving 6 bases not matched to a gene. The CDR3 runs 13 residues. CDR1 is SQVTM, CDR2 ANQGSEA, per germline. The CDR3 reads CSVGTGRGTEAFF. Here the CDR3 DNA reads TGCAGCGTAGGGACAGGGAGGGGCACTGAAGCTTTCTTT.